This T cell receptor beta chain is drawn from a study of beta chain features in type 1 diabetes. Broader study findings: A closer apparent resemblance between naive, central memory and Treg TCRB repertoires was seen in patients than in healthy donors. A possible short-template PCR bias applies equally to patients and controls.

CDR1 and CDR2 (germline): LGHNT, FRNRAP. Trimming left V 6 bases short and J 5 bases short, with 7 bases between. This CDR3 has 12 residues. Expressed TCRB transcripts were sequenced after all isolated RNA was converted to cDNA. Sequencing used immunoSEQ multiplex PCR; TCRdb keeps in-frame clones, though not all of them. The sample includes around 430,000 clones, 25% to 35% of them seen just once. This clone has more than one count but fewer than ten. The antigen is undetermined. The single heparinised draw taken from each donor contained roughly 100 mL of blood on average. Purity above 95% was achieved in all sorted populations.

This chain joins TRBV12-5 and TRBJ2-2; D is undetermined. The clonotype comes from a man between 18 and 35 years old in good health. What was sequenced was naive CD4+ T cells from blood. In DNA, the CDR3 is TGTGCTAGTGGGAAGGGAACCGGGGAGCTGTTTTTT. Residues: CASGKGTGELFF. Based on the CDR3 plus reference TRBV12-5 and TRBJ2-2, the full variable domain is DARVTQTPRHKVTEMGQEVTMRCQPILGHNTVFWYRQTMMQGLELLAYFRNRAPLDDSGMPKDRFSAEMPDATLATLKIQPSEPRDSAVYFCASGKGTGELFFGEGSRLTVL.